This passage covers 16 T cell receptor gamma chains from one sample sequenced in a study of gamma-delta chains in newborns, infants, children. TCRdb made new clone calls on the reads using CATT. Here the sample spans a few thousand gamma-chain clones, over 40% being singletons. Source material: blood. The receptors come from a child who was a newborn, infant or young child, either healthy, febrile or measles-vaccinated (not recorded which).

The chain combines TRGV3 with TRGJ1 or TRGJ2. Germline matching of the DNA provided the J gene here, since TCRdb leaves it blank. Germline loops: CDR1 VTNTFY, CDR2 YDVSTARD (reference sequence). The V gene end was trimmed by 1 base and the J gene end by 0 bases; junction bases not matched to a gene: 9. The length of the CDR3 is 16 residues. This CDR3 is CATWDSPVSNYYKKLF. CDR3 DNA: TGTGCCACCTGGGACAGCCCCGTCTCGAATTATTATAAGAAACTCTTT.

The J gene is uncalled and the V gene is TRGV9. The germline V gene has CDR1 GITISATS and CDR2 ISYDGTV (reference sequence). This CDR3 spans 17 amino acids. The CDR3 DNA sequence: TGTGCCTTGTGGGAGGTTCCGGAAAAGTTGGGCAAAAAAATCCAGGTATTT. Encoded protein: CALWEVPEKLGKKIQVF.

The called J gene is TRGJ1 or TRGJ2, whereas the V gene has no call. CDR3 size: 10 residues. The CDR3 is CALWERVKLF. The CDR3, as DNA: TGTGCCTTGTGGGAAAGGGTGAAACTCTTT.

Points on this clone: The junction does not match germline at one end; this may be a read error. The CDR3 DNA reads TGTGCCTTGCGGGAGGTGGTCGATTATTATAAGAAACTCTTT. It codes for CALREVVDYYKKLF. The rearrangement joins TRGV9 to TRGJ1 or TRGJ2. As TCRdb names no J gene, one was assigned here on the basis of a DNA match to germline. The CDR3 contains 14 residues. CDR1 GITISATS and CDR2 ISYDGTV come from the germline V gene (reference sequence).

Concerning this clone: Compared with germline, one end of the junction differs, possibly owing to a read error. CDR3 residues: CATWVEGVGSSDWTKTF. The CDR3 DNA reads as TGTGCCACCTGGGTCGAAGGCGTGGGGAGTAGTGATTGGACCAAGACGTTT. This rearrangement joins TRGV5 to TRGJP2. No J gene was available from TCRdb, and it was assigned here by a germline match of the DNA. Germline CDR1 and CDR2: VINAFY and YDVSNSKD. The CDR3 extends over 17 amino acids.

The V gene is TRGV9, the J gene TRGJ1 or TRGJ2. CDR3 length equals 11 residues. Germline CDR1 GITISATS, CDR2 ISYDGTV (reference sequence). With 4 bases clipped from V and 8 bases from J, the junction kept 5 bases outside the gene matches. The DNA for the CDR3 is TGTGCCTTGTGGGAAAGAGATAAGAAACTCTTT. Its protein product is CALWERDKKLF.

This clone was seen more than once but under ten times. This chain joins TRGV3 and TRGJ1 or TRGJ2. The J gene, not given by TCRdb, was assigned here from a germline match of the nucleotide sequence. This CDR3 region has 13 residues. Germline V gene lookup returns CDR1 VTNTFY and CDR2 YDVSTARD (reference sequence). V lost 2 bases and J lost 3; bases outside the gene matches: 4. In DNA, the CDR3 is TGTGCCACCTGGGACACCCCTTATTATAAGAAACTCTTT. The encoded protein is CATWDTPYYKKLF.

The chain is built from TRGV4 and TRGJ1 or TRGJ2. TCRdb gives no J gene; it was assigned here by matching the DNA to germline. CDR1 and CDR2 from the germline V gene are EGSTGY and YDSYTSSV. J was trimmed by 2 bases and V by 0 bases; bases with no gene match: 7. This CDR3 is built from 15 residues. The CDR3 protein is CATWDGPGYYYKKLF. CDR3 DNA sequence: TGTGCCACCTGGGATGGGCCGGGGTATTATTATAAGAAACTCTTT.

The chain links TRGV3 to TRGJ1 or TRGJ2. TCRdb supplies no J gene; here it was assigned by aligning the nucleotide sequence to germline. Germline CDR1 is VTNTFY and CDR2 is YDVSTARD (reference sequence). The CDR3 extends over 13 amino acids. Losses at the gene ends were 0 bases for V and 7 bases for J; bases not matched to a gene: 6. The CDR3 DNA reads TGTGCCACCTGGGACAGGTTTTTATATAAGAAACTCTTT. Translation: CATWDRFLYKKLF.

This clone came up a few times. The J gene is TRGJP2, the V gene TRGV8. CDR3 length: 12 amino acids. Losses at the gene ends were 0 bases for V and 11 bases for J; bases not matched to a gene: 3. The V gene's germline CDR1 is VENAVY and CDR2 YDSYNSRV. CDR3 residues: CATWDRRWIKTF. The CDR3 bases are TGTGCCACCTGGGATAGGAGATGGATCAAGACGTTT.

This clone occurred a few times. V and J are TRGV8 and TRGJ1 or TRGJ2. Assignment of the J gene here rests on matching the DNA to germline, because TCRdb gives none. Germline assignment: CDR1 VENAVY and CDR2 YDSYNSRV. The V gene end was trimmed by 3 bases and the J gene end by 0 bases; junction bases not matched to a gene: 8. The CDR3 sequence is 15 residues long. The CDR3: CATWDRTVNYYKKLF. In DNA, the CDR3 is TGTGCCACCTGGGATCGGACCGTGAATTATTATAAGAAACTCTTT.

Remarks on this clone: Other DNA variants within this sample encode the same CDR3. The chain employs TRGV2 and TRGJ1 or TRGJ2. TCRdb carries no J gene annotation; the J gene was assigned here by matching the DNA with germline. The germline V gene has CDR1 EGSNGY and CDR2 YDSYNSKV. V lost 0 bases and J lost 6; bases outside the gene matches: 5. The CDR3 extends over 13 amino acids. CDR3: CATWDGLGYKKLF. In DNA form, the CDR3 reads TGTGCCACCTGGGACGGGCTGGGTTATAAGAAACTCTTT.

About this clone itself: The sample contains more than one DNA sequence encoding this CDR3. The V and J genes are TRGV4 and TRGJP2. The J gene is absent in TCRdb and was assigned here via DNA matching to germline. Trimming at V came to 7 bases and at J to 2 bases, leaving 4 bases not matched to a gene. The CDR3 spans 13 residues. CDR1 is EGSTGY and CDR2 is YDSYTSSV in the germline V gene. DNA of the CDR3: TGTGCCACCTGCTTAAGTAGTGATTGGATCAAGACGTTT. Amino acids: CATCLSSDWIKTF.

The rearrangement uses TRGV9 and TRGJP. The length of the CDR3 is 15 residues. Trimming cost V 4 bases and J 6 bases; bases outside gene matches: 3. CDR1 is GITISATS and CDR2 is ISYDGTV in the germline V gene (reference sequence). DNA of the CDR3: TGTGCCTTGTGGGAAGTAGAGTTGGGCAAAAAAATCAAGGTATTT. This sequence encodes CALWEVELGKKIKVF.

A few counts support this clone. V usage is TRGV3 and J usage is TRGJ1 or TRGJ2. Here the J gene was assigned by germline matching of the DNA, as TCRdb has none. V lost 1 base to trimming and J lost 6 bases; unmatched junction nucleotides: 0. Germline V gene data show CDR1 as VTNTFY and CDR2 as YDVSTARD (reference sequence). The CDR3 sequence is 11 residues long. The CDR3 here is CATWDSYKKLF. CDR3 bases: TGTGCCACCTGGGACAGTTATAAGAAACTCTTT.

The rearrangement joins TRGV4 to TRGJ1 or TRGJ2. Assignment of the J gene here rests on matching the DNA to germline, because TCRdb gives none. This CDR3 spans 15 amino acids. CDR1 and CDR2 from the germline V gene are EGSTGY and YDSYTSSV. V lost 0 bases and J lost 0; bases outside the gene matches: 5. The CDR3 DNA is TGTGCCACCTGGGATGGGCCAGTGAATTATTATAAGAAACTCTTT. Translating gives CATWDGPVNYYKKLF.